The text below deals with one TCR beta chain. V dropped 7 bases and J dropped 4 bases, with 19 bases sitting between them. This CDR3 spans 15 amino acids. CDR1 and CDR2 (germline): MNHEY, SVGAGI. In the authors' methods: How many nucleated cells were present was estimated from reference gene primer amplification. Sequencing was performed with immunoSEQ multiplex PCR; in TCRdb, only in-frame clones are kept and a portion is missing. Clonal size and the V and J genes are those of that table, whereas D and trimming came from the DNA. Seen here are some 120,000 clones, approximately 80% observed once, and the top ten hold around 17%. This record belongs to a study of blood T cell repertoires in COVID-19. Overall study context: Donors in the United States, Italy and Spain gave samples during acute or convalescent COVID-19. T cells, B-cell-depleted T cells, or PBMCs supplied cDNA or gDNA.

The chain recombines TRBV6-5 with TRBJ1-2, with D possibly TRBD1 on 6 matching bases. The sequence was obtained from a woman aged 45-65 years with acute or convalescent COVID-19. The specimen sequenced was peripheral blood. CDR3 coding DNA: TGTGCCAGCATATACCCTCGGAGGGGGGGCTATGGCTACACCTTC. Its translation is CASIYPRRGGYGYTF.